The rows below give T cell receptor beta chains drawn from one sample of a study of T-cell reconstitution after alpha-beta-depleted transplantation in children. TCRdb itself ran the PCR reads through MiXCR, one entry per CDR3 protein. The sample shows over 550,000 distinct CDR3 sequences, more than 9% of them seen only once. Sequenced here: PBMCs from the stem cell graft donor, sampled from the stem cell graft. The receptors were gathered from a human donor who donated a stem cell graft to a child with acute myeloid leukemia. The CDR3 runs from the conserved cysteine through the conserved F or W. A D gene is named only where the DNA matches it firmly. Size tells how often a clone was seen (once, few, many) or the class of an expanded clone, and some rows leave it out.

clone size	V gene	D gene	J gene	CDR3 protein	CDR3 DNA
many	TRBV11-2	.	TRBJ2-7	CATEKLGTDVRREQYF	TGTGCCACCGAAAAGCTAGGGACTGACGTACGACGGGAGCAGTACTTC
many	TRBV10-3	.	TRBJ2-2	CAISEIGELFF	TGTGCCATCAGTGAGATCGGGGAGCTGTTTTTT
many	TRBV25-1	TRBD2	TRBJ2-3	CASSREGTDTQYF	TGTGCCAGCAGTCGGGAGGGCACAGATACGCAGTATTTT
.	TRBV7-2	.	TRBJ2-7	CASSWTYYEQYF	TGTGCCAGCAGCTGGACTTACTACGAGCAGTACTTC
many	TRBV6-2/TRBV6-3	.	TRBJ2-5	CASSRQLQETQYF	TGTGCCAGCAGTCGGCAGCTTCAAGAGACCCAGTACTTC
few	TRBV24-1	.	TRBJ2-4	CATSSRSTNIQYF	TGTGCCACCAGTTCCAGGTCAACAAACATTCAGTACTTC
.	TRBV2	.	TRBJ2-5	CASSERGAWETQYF	TGTGCCAGCAGTGAGAGGGGCGCTTGGGAGACCCAGTACTTC
few	TRBV27	TRBD1	TRBJ2-7	CASSLEGQRTYEQYF	TGTGCCAGCAGTTTAGAGGGACAGCGGACCTACGAGCAGTACTTC
.	TRBV28	.	TRBJ2-7	CASRVGGSYEQYF	TGTGCCAGCAGGGTAGGGGGCTCCTACGAGCAGTACTTC
.	TRBV7-9	.	TRBJ2-1	CASSSTATEQFF	TGTGCCAGCAGCTCGACAGCGACTGAGCAGTTCTTC
.	TRBV10-2	.	TRBJ1-6	CASSEVRYNSPLHF	TGCGCCAGCAGTGAGGTCCGGTATAATTCACCCCTCCACTTT
.	TRBV5-6	.	TRBJ2-7	CASSMSPGLDDEQYF	TGTGCCAGCAGCATGTCGCCCGGGTTGGACGACGAGCAGTACTTC
many	TRBV29-1	.	TRBJ2-7	CSVELLDPGSYEQYF	TGCAGCGTTGAACTTCTAGACCCGGGCTCCTACGAGCAGTACTTC
few	TRBV20-1	TRBD2	TRBJ2-1	CSLAGESRNEQFF	TGCAGCCTAGCGGGAGAGTCACGGAATGAGCAGTTCTTC
many	TRBV7-2	.	TRBJ2-5	CASSLWWGQETQYF	TGTGCCAGCAGCTTATGGTGGGGGCAAGAGACCCAGTACTTC
few	TRBV10-3	TRBD2	TRBJ2-1	CAIRDSGTSGRAGANEQFF	TGTGCCATCAGGGATTCCGGGACTAGCGGGAGGGCCGGAGCCAATGAGCAGTTCTTC
.	TRBV20-1	.	TRBJ2-7	CSAHTGNYEQYF	TGCAGTGCGCATACAGGGAACTACGAGCAGTACTTC
few	TRBV5-5	TRBD2	TRBJ2-3	CASTLPSLAGSTDTQYF	TGTGCCAGCACCCTGCCGAGTCTAGCGGGAAGCACAGATACGCAGTATTTT
many	TRBV5-1	TRBD1	TRBJ2-7	CASSLDARDRGRF	TGCGCCAGCAGCTTGGATGCCCGGGACAGGGGGCGCTTC
many	TRBV5-1	TRBD1	TRBJ2-3	CASGKDRVDTQYF	TGCGCCAGCGGGAAGGACAGGGTGGATACGCAGTATTTT
.	TRBV20-1	TRBD1	TRBJ2-7	CSAPNPRGQGAYEQYF	TGCAGTGCTCCCAACCCGAGAGGACAGGGGGCCTACGAGCAGTACTTC
many	TRBV20-1	.	TRBJ2-7	CSARVQGNSYEQYF	TGCAGTGCTAGAGTACAGGGTAACTCCTACGAGCAGTACTTC
few	TRBV11-3	TRBD2	TRBJ2-2	CASSPSGSVDGELFF	TGTGCCAGCAGCCCTAGCGGGAGTGTAGACGGGGAGCTGTTTTTT
few	TRBV29-1	.	TRBJ1-1	CSVDRAGGVSGTEAFF	TGCAGCGTTGATAGGGCAGGAGGTGTGAGTGGGACTGAAGCTTTCTTT
once	TRBV20-1	.	TRBJ1-2	CSARGSGRDGYTF	TGCAGTGCTAGAGGGTCAGGGAGGGATGGCTACACCTTC
few	TRBV28	TRBD1	TRBJ1-1	CASSAQGWFTEAFF	TGTGCCAGCAGTGCACAGGGGTGGTTCACTGAAGCTTTCTTT
many	TRBV11-2	TRBD1	TRBJ1-3	CASSPTGGSGNTIYF	TGTGCCAGCAGCCCGACAGGGGGGTCTGGAAACACCATATATTTT
few	TRBV2	TRBD1	TRBJ2-1	CASRAGTANYNEQFF	TGTGCCAGCAGAGCCGGGACAGCCAATTACAATGAGCAGTTCTTC
.	TRBV6-5	.	TRBJ2-1	CASKTSLGEQFF	TGTGCCAGCAAGACTAGTTTAGGTGAGCAGTTCTTC
many	TRBV7-9	TRBD1	TRBJ2-3	CASRSRGQDTQYF	TGTGCCAGCCGCTCTAGGGGACAGGATACGCAGTATTTT
.	TRBV4-2	.	TRBJ2-1	CASSPDWDEQFF	TGTGCCAGCAGCCCAGACTGGGATGAGCAGTTCTTC
.	TRBV28	.	TRBJ1-4	CASSSIGTTGEKLFF	TGTGCCAGCAGTTCTATCGGGACAACAGGTGAAAAACTGTTTTTT
many	TRBV29-1	TRBD1	TRBJ2-2	CSVAGTANGELFF	TGCAGCGTTGCCGGGACAGCGAACGGGGAGCTGTTTTTT
many	TRBV12-3/TRBV12-4	TRBD1	TRBJ1-5	CASSRQGAGNQPQHF	TGTGCCAGCAGCCGACAGGGGGCGGGCAATCAGCCCCAGCATTTT
many	TRBV12-3/TRBV12-4	.	TRBJ2-3	CASSLPLGTDTQYF	TGTGCCAGCAGTTTACCCCTGGGGACAGATACGCAGTATTTT
.	TRBV27	TRBD1	TRBJ2-7	CASSPSPGTAYEQYF	TGTGCCAGCAGTCCCTCCCCCGGGACAGCGTACGAGCAGTACTTC
many	TRBV25-1	TRBD1	TRBJ2-3	CASSEFGTGGRDTQYF	TGTGCCAGCAGTGAATTTGGGACAGGGGGCAGAGATACGCAGTATTTT
.	TRBV27	.	TRBJ2-7	CASSSSFGTLLYEQYF	TGTGCCAGCAGTTCCTCCTTTGGGACCCTCCTGTACGAGCAGTACTTC
few	TRBV5-1	.	TRBJ2-3	CASSLEGARGDTQYF	TGCGCCAGCAGCTTGGAGGGGGCGCGGGGAGATACGCAGTATTTT
.	TRBV25-1	TRBD1	TRBJ2-1	CASRGQVYNEQFF	TGTGCCAGCAGGGGACAGGTCTACAATGAGCAGTTCTTC
few	TRBV20-1	.	TRBJ1-5	CSAKRPQHF	TGCAGTGCTAAAAGACCCCAGCATTTT